These 19 T cell receptor beta chains came from one sample sequenced in a study of blood T cell repertoires in COVID-19. Sequenced by immunoSEQ multiplex PCR; TCRdb stores in-frame clones only, minus some. The sample contains fewer than 250,000 clones, more than 75% of which appear only once. Sequencing was performed on peripheral blood. All receptors derive from a man aged 45-65 years with COVID-19, enrolled during active disease.

The chain combines TRBV27 with TRBJ2-7; weak D call: TRBD2 (5 bases). Trimming removed 6 bases from V and 4 bases from J, with 16 bases in between. Germline lookup yields CDR1 MNHEY and CDR2 SMNVEV (reference sequence). The CDR3 extends over 14 amino acids. The CDR3 region has the DNA TGTGCCAGCAGGTCACATTCAACGGGGTACGAGCAGTACTTC. Protein sequence: CASRSHSTGYEQYF.

The V gene is TRBV5-1, the J gene TRBJ1-3; TRBD1 might be the D (5 bases). From germline, CDR1 is SGHRS and CDR2 YFSETQ. The CDR3 loop spans 16 amino acids. Trimming took 4 bases from V and 3 from J, leaving 17 bases between them. The CDR3 sequence is CASSGGTGVIGNTIYF. Here the CDR3 DNA reads TGCGCCAGCAGCGGCGGAACGGGGGTGATTGGAAACACCATATATTTT.

The chain links TRBV2 to TRBJ2-2; 13 nucleotides align to TRBD2. CDR3 size: 15 residues. Germline loops: CDR1 SNHLY, CDR2 FYNNEI. Germline trimming cut 7 bases from V and 2 bases from J; bases unmatched to any gene: 1. The CDR3 bases are TGTGCCAGCACGGGACTAGCGGGAAACACCGGGGAGCTGTTTTTT. Residues: CASTGLAGNTGELFF.

V is TRBV5-1 and J is TRBJ1-1; possibly TRBD1 for D (5 bases). V was clipped by 6 bases and J by 4 bases, with 16 bases between them. Germline lookup yields CDR1 SGHRS and CDR2 YFSETQ. This CDR3 comprises 14 residues. The CDR3 DNA reads TGCGCCAGCAACCGGGACGGGGAGGGCACTGAAGCTTTCTTT. Translated: CASNRDGEGTEAFF.

This sequence joins TRBV2 and TRBJ2-7; the D is unclear. The V end was cut by 7 bases, the J end by 2 bases, with 12 bases between. CDR3 length: 13 amino acids. Germline-derived CDR1 and CDR2 are SNHLY and FYNNEI. CDR3: CASKYRVPYEQYF. CDR3 coding DNA: TGTGCCAGCAAGTACAGAGTCCCCTACGAGCAGTACTTC. The variable domain in full, completed from reference TRBV2 and TRBJ2-7, reads EPEVTQTPSHQVTQMGQEVILRCVPISNHLYFYWYRQILGQKVEFLVSFYNNEISEKSEIFDDQFSVERPDGSNFTLKIRSTKLEDSAMYFCASKYRVPYEQYFGPGTRLTVT.

The chain uses TRBV20-1 and TRBJ1-5; 9 positions match TRBD1. Germline V gives CDR1 DFQATT, CDR2 SNEGSKA (reference sequence). This CDR3 has 15 amino acids. Trimming cost V 6 bases and J 1 base; bases outside gene matches: 7. CDR3 loop: CSASTGTGSNQPQHF. CDR3 coding DNA: TGCAGTGCCAGTACCGGGACAGGGAGCAATCAGCCCCAGCATTTT.

This sequence joins TRBV30 and TRBJ2-3; 9 bases match TRBD2. This CDR3 region has 14 residues. Germline lookup yields CDR1 GTSNPN and CDR2 SVGIG (reference sequence). Trimming at V came to 4 bases and at J to 0 bases, leaving 2 bases not matched to a gene. The CDR3 loop is CAWTSGTSTDTQYF. The CDR3 bases are TGTGCCTGGACTAGCGGGACTAGCACAGATACGCAGTATTTT.

The chain has TRBV19 and TRBJ2-6; TRBD1 matches 7 bases. CDR1 and CDR2 from the germline V gene are LNHDA and SQIVND (reference sequence). The CDR3 length is 15 residues. V was pared by 7 bases and J by 3 bases, with 6 bases of the junction left unmatched. CDR3 sequence reads: CASNKGASGANVLTF. The CDR3 DNA sequence: TGTGCCAGTAATAAGGGGGCTAGTGGGGCCAACGTCCTGACTTTC.

This chain joins TRBV3-1 (or the pseudogene TRBV3-2) and TRBJ2-1; no definite D call. CDR3 length: 14 residues. CDR1 is LGHDT and CDR2 is YNNKEL in the germline V gene (reference sequence). The V gene lost 4 bases and the J gene lost 4 bases, with 11 bases spanning the gap. The chain's CDR3 is CASSLQALYNEQFF. The CDR3 DNA reads as TGTGCCAGCAGCCTTCAAGCTCTTTACAATGAGCAGTTCTTC.

To note about this clone: This likely comes from a read error, as the CDR3 has no conserved phenylalanine or tryptophan at its end. The DNA is omitted, as the CDR3 cannot be located on it reliably, and the CDR3 follows TCRdb's listing. The rearrangement uses TRBV7-9 and TRBJ1-1; the table's TRBD1 call for D was not verified on the DNA. The germline V gene encodes CDR1 SEHNR and CDR2 FQNEAQ (reference sequence). The CDR3 contains 15 residues when both ends are counted. The CDR3 protein is CASSSNTWGQGGLRI.

V is TRBV12-5 and J is TRBJ1-1, with 9 bases identical to TRBD1. V lost 5 bases and J lost 0; bases outside the gene matches: 13. Germline values: CDR1 LGHNT, CDR2 FRNRAP. CDR3 length: 18 residues. CDR3 region: CASGQTPGTGWVNTEAFF. The CDR3 bases are TGTGCTAGTGGTCAAACCCCTGGGACAGGGTGGGTGAACACTGAAGCTTTCTTT.

This sequence joins TRBV3-1 (or the pseudogene TRBV3-2) and TRBJ1-6; tentative D call: TRBD1 (6 bases). The ends were cut back, 2 bases at V and 9 bases at J, with 14 bases in the middle. The germline gives CDR1 LGHDT, CDR2 YNNKEL (reference sequence). This CDR3 contains 15 residues. The CDR3 sequence is CASSQSLQGSSPLHF. CDR3 coding DNA: TGTGCCAGCAGCCAAAGTTTACAGGGAAGTTCACCCCTCCACTTT.

This rearrangement joins TRBV2 to TRBJ1-6; the match to TRBD1 covers 9 bases. CDR1 and CDR2 (germline): SNHLY, FYNNEI. The CDR3 is 15 residues long. The V gene end was trimmed by 5 bases and the J gene end by 9 bases; junction bases not matched to a gene: 8. The CDR3 region has the DNA TGTGCCAGCAGTACCCTCCGGGACAGGGTTTCACCCCTCCACTTT. The encoded protein is CASSTLRDRVSPLHF. Together with reference TRBV2 and TRBJ1-6, the CDR3 gives the full variable domain: EPEVTQTPSHQVTQMGQEVILRCVPISNHLYFYWYRQILGQKVEFLVSFYNNEISEKSEIFDDQFSVERPDGSNFTLKIRSTKLEDSAMYFCASSTLRDRVSPLHFGNGTRLTVT.

J is TRBJ2-1 and V is TRBV6-6; D is possibly TRBD1 (6 bases). The CDR3 totals 13 residues. Germline CDR1 is MNHNY and CDR2 is SVGAGI (reference sequence). Trimming removed 8 bases at V and 6 bases at J, with 14 bases between. The CDR3 nucleotides are TGTGCCAGCTTCAAGGCAGGGGTCAATGAGCAGTTCTTC. This codes for CASFKAGVNEQFF.

The chain uses TRBV2 and TRBJ1-2, with D maybe TRBD1 (6 bases). The CDR3 consists of 15 residues. Germline-derived CDR1 and CDR2 are SNHLY and FYNNEI. V was trimmed by 6 bases and J by 8 bases, leaving 22 bases between them. CDR3 sequence reads: CASRPPGQWPRGYTF. The CDR3 nucleotides read TGTGCCAGCAGGCCCCCGGGACAATGGCCTCGGGGCTACACCTTC.

The chain combines TRBV28 with TRBJ1-5; perhaps TRBD1 as D (6 bases). The germline V and J ends were trimmed by 6 bases and 6 bases, with 18 bases remaining between them. Looked up from germline, CDR1 is MDHEN and CDR2 is SYDVKM. The CDR3 has 15 amino acids. The CDR3 bases are TGTGCCAGCAGACCCCCCACAGGGTCAAGTCAGCCCCAGCATTTT. Translated: CASRPPTGSSQPQHF. Filled out from reference TRBV28 and TRBJ1-5, the complete variable domain reads DVKVTQSSRYLVKRTGEKVFLECVQDMDHENMFWYRQDPGLGLRLIYFSYDVKMKEKGDIPEGYSVSREKKERFSLILESASTNQTSMYLCASRPPTGSSQPQHFGDGTRLSIL.

The chain couples TRBV9 to TRBJ2-6; TRBD1 might be the D (6 bases). Germline CDR1 SGDLS, CDR2 YYNGEE. The CDR3 length is 19 residues. V was clipped by 0 bases and J by 6 bases, with 22 bases between them. In nucleotides, the CDR3 is TGTGCCAGCAGCGTAGGCCCAGGGGAGCGTCTTGGTGAGGCCAACGTCCTGACTTTC. Encoded protein: CASSVGPGERLGEANVLTF. Using reference TRBV9 and TRBJ2-6 for the parts outside the CDR3, the full variable domain is DSGVTQTPKHLITATGQRVTLRCSPRSGDLSVYWYQQSLDQGLQFLIQYYNGEERAKGNILERFSAQQFPDLHSELNLSSLELGDSALYFCASSVGPGERLGEANVLTFGAGSRLTVL.

This chain connects TRBV29-1 to TRBJ1-4; no firm D call. Trimming removed 7 bases at V and 0 bases at J, with 12 bases between. This CDR3 contains 14 residues. CDR1 and CDR2 from the germline V gene are SQVTM and ANQGSEA. The CDR3 loop is CSASAASTNEKLFF. DNA of the CDR3: TGCAGCGCGTCGGCGGCTTCAACTAATGAAAAACTGTTTTTT.

J is TRBJ2-1 and V is TRBV2; perhaps TRBD1 as D (6 bases). Trimming removed 11 bases at V and 3 bases at J, with 17 bases between. CDR1 is SNHLY and CDR2 is FYNNEI in the germline V gene. This CDR3 region has 14 residues. CDR3 bases: TGTGCCGGGACCTCCACAGGGAACTACAATGAGCAGTTCTTC. It is translated as CAGTSTGNYNEQFF.